This T cell receptor beta chain was found in a study of T cell responses to AZD1222 COVID-19 vaccine. Repertoires were generated with immunoSEQ multiplex PCR, while TCRdb's copy carries only in-frame clones and drops some. This table holds 86,000 or so clones, approximately 86% found once. Germline CDR1 SGHNT, CDR2 YYREEE (reference sequence). CDR3 length: 16 amino acids. Germline trimming cut 2 bases from V and 6 bases from J; bases unmatched to any gene: 8. The sequence derives from an adult who received the AZD1222 COVID-19 vaccine. The chain joins TRBV5-4 to TRBJ2-2; 9 bases match TRBD1. The sequencing used peripheral blood, collected 28 days after the second AZD1222 dose. The CDR3 nucleotides read TGTGCCAGCAGCTTAGGCCGGGACAGGGCTGCCGGGGAGCTGTTTTTT. Translated: CASSLGRDRAAGELFF.